This T cell receptor beta chain was retrieved from a study of CD8 T cells in Susac syndrome. About the study: The Susac syndrome patients were therapy-naive, on corticosteroids, or on intravenous immunoglobulin alone at blood draw. Study results and caveats: Clonal expansion was absent from the CD4+ T cell repertoires in Susac syndrome.

The CDR3 extends over 12 amino acids. Germline assignment: CDR1 MGHDK and CDR2 SYGVNS. Trimming pared 3 bases from V and 1 base from J, leaving 4 bases between. The CD8+ and CD4+ T cells were isolated magnetically using a negative isolation approach, whereas the TEMRA cells were enriched by FACS. It was with random hexamers that about 0.45 to 1 ug RNA was reverse transcribed. In TCRdb, the immunoSEQ multiplex PCR reads were re-called with MiXCR into one record per CDR3 protein. Found here are roughly 150,000 distinct CDR3 sequences, approximately 95% of them singletons; the top ten hold 0.16%. To note about this clonotype: Its antigen is unknown.

The sequenced material came from CD4+ T cells from PBMCs. The genes are TRBV25-1 and TRBJ2-7; D is uncertain. This clonotype was sampled from a human donor with Susac syndrome. In DNA, the CDR3 is TGTGCCAGCAGTGACCTATCCTACGAGCAGTACTTC. This codes for CASSDLSYEQYF.